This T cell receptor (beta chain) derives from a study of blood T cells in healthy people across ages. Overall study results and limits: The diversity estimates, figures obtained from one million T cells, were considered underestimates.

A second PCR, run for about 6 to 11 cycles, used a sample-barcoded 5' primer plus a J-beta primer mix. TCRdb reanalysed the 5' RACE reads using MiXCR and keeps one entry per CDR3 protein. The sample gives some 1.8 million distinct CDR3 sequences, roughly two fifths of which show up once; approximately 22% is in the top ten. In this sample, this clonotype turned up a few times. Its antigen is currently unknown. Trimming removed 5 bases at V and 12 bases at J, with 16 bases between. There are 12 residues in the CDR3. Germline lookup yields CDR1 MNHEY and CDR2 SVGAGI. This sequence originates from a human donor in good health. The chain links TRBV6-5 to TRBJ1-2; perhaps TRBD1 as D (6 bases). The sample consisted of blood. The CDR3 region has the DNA TGTGCCAGCAGTAACCGCGGACAGACCAACACCTTC. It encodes CASSNRGQTNTF.